Presented here are 24 T cell receptor beta chains from one specimen sequenced in a study of T cells in narcolepsy. TCRdb's table, derived via immunoSEQ multiplex PCR, lists solely in-frame clones and lacks some. The sample yields some 29,000 clones, more than 70% seen once. The material sequenced was memory (CD45RA-) CD4+ T cells from blood. The receptors here all came from a human donor in good health.

The CDR3 DNA reads as TGTGCCAGCAGCCTAGCGGCCCTGGGCTCCTACGAGCAGTACTTC. Protein product: CASSLAALGSYEQYF. The chain combines TRBV28 with TRBJ2-7, with 7 positions matching TRBD2. The V gene end was trimmed by 6 bases and the J gene end by 0 bases; junction bases not matched to a gene: 8. CDR3 size: 15 residues. CDR1 is MDHEN, CDR2 SYDVKM, per germline.

This chain connects TRBV11-2 to TRBJ2-1; 12 nucleotides line up with TRBD2. Germline V CDR1 and CDR2: SGHAT, FQNNGV. V lost 5 bases and J lost 7; bases outside the gene matches: 12. The CDR3 is 17 residues long. The CDR3 bases are TGTGCCAGCAGCCCACCCCAACTAGCGGGGGGTACAAATGAGCAGTTCTTC. Translation: CASSPPQLAGGTNEQFF.

The chain links TRBV6-6 to TRBJ1-2; 8 nucleotides agree with TRBD1. Per the germline V gene, CDR1 is MNHNY and CDR2 is SVGAGI (reference sequence). This CDR3 contains 15 residues. After removal of 5 bases from V and 2 bases from J, the junction contained 7 bases not matched to a gene. For the CDR3, the DNA is TGTGCCAGCAGTGTAGCAGGGGGCGCGAACTATGGCTACACCTTC. Its protein product is CASSVAGGANYGYTF.

V and J are TRBV29-1 and TRBJ1-2; D unresolved. Trimming took off 5 bases at V and 1 base at J, with 11 bases between the two ends. CDR3 length: 13 residues. The V gene's germline CDR1 is SQVTM and CDR2 ANQGSEA. The CDR3 nucleotides are TGCAGCGTTCTTCCGGATCTTAACTATGGCTACACCTTC. This sequence encodes CSVLPDLNYGYTF.

The chain combines TRBV7-9 with TRBJ2-5; a weak D match, TRBD2 (6 bases). Per germline, CDR1 SEHNR and CDR2 FQNEAQ (reference sequence). This CDR3 contains 15 residues. Trimming removed 5 bases at V and 5 bases at J, with 18 bases between. The CDR3 loop reads CASSPTRGSGETQYF. CDR3 coding DNA: TGTGCCAGCAGCCCTACACGGGGGAGCGGCGAGACCCAGTACTTC.

The rearrangement joins TRBV2 to TRBJ1-4; TRBD1 might be the D (6 bases). The CDR3 consists of 15 residues. V gave up 6 bases and J gave up 6 bases, with 17 bases separating them. Germline lookup yields CDR1 SNHLY and CDR2 FYNNEI. CDR3 sequence (DNA): TGTGCCAGCAGCGATAGGGGGGGAGGGTATGAAAAACTGTTTTTT. It codes for CASSDRGGGYEKLFF.

The table lists this clone with a count of one. The chain uses TRBV9 and TRBJ2-1; 9 bases line up with TRBD2. J was trimmed by 1 base and V by 4 bases; bases with no gene match: 6. Germline V CDR1 and CDR2: SGDLS, YYNGEE. The CDR3 is made up of 16 amino acids. The CDR3, as DNA: TGTGCCAGCAGCAGTCGCGGGGGGGCGTCCTACAATGAGCAGTTCTTC. Translating it yields CASSSRGGASYNEQFF.

This chain links TRBV2 with TRBJ1-6, with 8 bases that match TRBD1. The CDR3 is 14 amino acids. CDR1 is SNHLY, CDR2 FYNNEI, per germline. The V gene end was trimmed by 7 bases and the J gene end by 6 bases; junction bases not matched to a gene: 5. CDR3 nucleotides: TGTGCCAGCAAAACACAGGGGGTTAATTCACCCCTCCACTTT. Translation: CASKTQGVNSPLHF.

The rearrangement joins TRBV15 to TRBJ2-5; 9 positions match TRBD1. V trimming: 1 base; J trimming: 7 bases; junction bases outside the gene matches: 7. Germline assignment: CDR1 LNHNV and CDR2 YYDKDF (reference sequence). The CDR3 runs to 15 residues. CDR3 sequence: CATSRAVTGGMTQYF. DNA for the CDR3: TGTGCCACCAGCAGAGCTGTGACAGGGGGAATGACCCAGTACTTC.

This chain uses TRBV6-5 with TRBJ2-7; no reliable D call. Trimming cost V 3 bases and J 6 bases, with 9 bases left between them. CDR3 length: 12 amino acids. Germline loops: CDR1 MNHEY, CDR2 SVGAGI. Written as DNA, the CDR3 is TGTGCCAGCAGTTATCCGGGCACCGAGCAGTACTTC. It is translated as CASSYPGTEQYF.

This chain joins TRBV9 and TRBJ2-7, with D perhaps TRBD1 or TRBD2 (5 bases each). This CDR3 region has 15 residues. Per the germline V gene, CDR1 is SGDLS and CDR2 is YYNGEE. V lost 0 bases and J lost 5, with 15 bases in between. For the CDR3, the DNA is TGTGCCAGCAGCGTAGATGGGACGCTTAGGGACGAGCAGTACTTC. It specifies CASSVDGTLRDEQYF.

This chain connects TRBV30 to TRBJ1-3, with 10 bases matching TRBD1. Trimming removed 2 bases from V and 4 bases from J; junction bases left unmatched: 8. CDR1 and CDR2 from the germline V gene are GTSNPN and SVGIG (reference sequence). The CDR3 has 16 residues. For the CDR3, the DNA is TGTGCCTGGAGTCCCCTCGACAGGGGGCAAGGAAACACCATATATTTT. It encodes CAWSPLDRGQGNTIYF.

Concerning this clone: Other DNA sequences in the sample encode the same CDR3. This rearrangement joins TRBV29-1 to TRBJ2-7; the D call may be TRBD1 or TRBD2 (5 bases each). CDR3 length: 14 residues. V was clipped by 6 bases and J by 0 bases, with 15 bases between them. Germline V lookup: CDR1 SQVTM, CDR2 ANQGSEA. The CDR3 DNA reads TGCAGCGTGTCCGGGACCCGAGGCTCCTACGAGCAGTACTTC. Encoded protein: CSVSGTRGSYEQYF.

The chain combines TRBV6-6 with TRBJ2-4; D unresolved. Germline V gives CDR1 MNHNY, CDR2 SVGAGI (reference sequence). This CDR3 has 12 amino acids. V was clipped by 2 bases and J by 9 bases, with 8 bases between them. The DNA for the CDR3 is TGTGCCAGCAGTTACCGCCCTAGCATTCAGTACTTC. Residues: CASSYRPSIQYF.

This clone was observed a handful of times. This sequence joins TRBV7-2 and TRBJ2-7; TRBD2 matches at 8 bases. V was clipped by 3 bases and J by 5 bases; unmatched bases: 6. The CDR3 is made up of 14 amino acids. Germline CDR1 SGHTA, CDR2 FQGNSA. CDR3: CASSLGGRWDEQYF. CDR3 nucleotide sequence: TGTGCCAGCAGCTTGGGCGGGAGGTGGGACGAGCAGTACTTC.

Of note for this clone: The identical CDR3 is also encoded by other nucleotide sequences in the sample. The V gene is TRBV19, the J gene TRBJ2-6; D may be TRBD2 (5 bases). Germline V gene sequence: CDR1 LNHDA, CDR2 SQIVND (reference sequence). V was clipped by 4 bases and J by 0 bases, with 10 bases between them. The CDR3 spans 16 residues. CDR3 sequence reads: CASSKTGSSGANVLTF. CDR3 nucleotide sequence: TGTGCCAGTAGTAAGACTGGGAGCTCTGGGGCCAACGTCCTGACTTTC.

J is TRBJ2-7 and V is TRBV6-6; D not certain. From germline, CDR1 is MNHNY and CDR2 SVGAGI (reference sequence). The CDR3 sequence is 14 residues long. V dropped 4 bases and J dropped 3 bases, with 13 bases sitting between them. Written as DNA, the CDR3 is TGTGCCAGCAGTTTTCAAAAAAAGGGCTACGAGCAGTACTTC. It codes for CASSFQKKGYEQYF.

This clone was observed a few times. The chain combines TRBV12-5 with TRBJ1-1; 7 nucleotides line up with TRBD1. J gave up 0 bases and V 3 bases, and 4 bases lay outside the gene matches. This CDR3 has 15 amino acids. Germline V lookup: CDR1 LGHNT, CDR2 FRNRAP. The CDR3 region has the DNA TGTGCTAGTGGTTTCGGACAGGTTATGAACACTGAAGCTTTCTTT. This sequence encodes CASGFGQVMNTEAFF.

The chain links TRBV2 to TRBJ2-3, with 7 bases fitting TRBD1. Germline CDR1 SNHLY, CDR2 FYNNEI. J lost 7 bases, V lost 6 bases, and 13 bases had no gene match. This CDR3 is built from 15 residues. CDR3 residues: CASRGTGVLRHTQYF. In nucleotides, the CDR3 is TGTGCCAGCAGGGGTACAGGGGTACTAAGGCATACGCAGTATTTT.

The chain is built from TRBV11-3 and TRBJ1-1; D perhaps matches TRBD1 (5 bases). V was shortened by 5 bases and J by 0 bases, with 10 bases between the two germline ends. The CDR3 has 14 amino acids. Germline V gives CDR1 SGHNT, CDR2 YENEEA. In DNA form, the CDR3 reads TGTGCCAGCAGCGAGGGACTTCTGAACACTGAAGCTTTCTTT. Its translation: CASSEGLLNTEAFF.

The genes are TRBV4-1 and TRBJ2-1, with no clear D. CDR1 is MGHRA, CDR2 YSYEKL, per germline. V lost 3 bases and J lost 6, with 9 bases in between. This CDR3 spans 13 amino acids. This CDR3 reads CASSQLSGNEQFF. The CDR3 DNA reads as TGCGCCAGCAGCCAGTTATCGGGCAATGAGCAGTTCTTC.

The chain combines TRBV6-1 with TRBJ2-1, with D possibly matching TRBD2 (5 bases). The CDR3 covers 15 residues. The germline CDR1 and CDR2 sequences are MNHNS and SASEGT. V gave up 1 base and J gave up 6 bases, with 13 bases separating them. CDR3 sequence: CASSEGLAAGNEQFF. DNA for the CDR3: TGTGCCAGCAGTGAAGGGTTAGCCGCGGGCAATGAGCAGTTCTTC.

This chain links TRBV5-4 with TRBJ1-2; 7 bases fit TRBD1. After removal of 2 bases from V and 7 bases from J, the junction contained 5 bases not matched to a gene. CDR1 and CDR2 from the germline V gene are SGHNT and YYREEE (reference sequence). The CDR3 has 13 residues. CDR3 coding DNA: TGTGCCAGCAGCTTCACAGGGGTCAGTGGCTACACCTTC. Amino acid sequence: CASSFTGVSGYTF.

The genes are TRBV19 and TRBJ2-7; no firm D call. The ends were cut back, 3 bases at V and 0 bases at J, with 9 bases in the middle. Germline assignment: CDR1 LNHDA and CDR2 SQIVND (reference sequence). CDR3 size: 14 residues. As DNA, the CDR3 is TGTGCCAGTAGTATTCTTGCAGACTCCTACGAGCAGTACTTC. It yields the protein CASSILADSYEQYF.